The sequence of this T cell receptor beta chain was determined in a study of T cell responses to AZD1222 COVID-19 vaccine. General study findings and limits: Donor demographics were predominantly white British with a female majority; clonal diversity may be underestimated.

Using immunoSEQ multiplex PCR, the repertoire was profiled, and TCRdb retains in-frame clones only, with some absent. The table lists 150,000 to 200,000 clones, 70% to 90% of them singletons. The ends were cut back, 3 bases at V and 8 bases at J, with 11 bases in the middle. CDR1 SGHDT and CDR2 YYEEEE come from the germline V gene. This CDR3 has 12 amino acids. Concerning this clone itself: Antigen: not known.

Pooling covered second doses at about 4 or about 12 weeks. The sample in question was peripheral blood, obtained 28 days after the second AZD1222 dose. The chain links TRBV5-6 to TRBJ1-2, with D uncertain. The TCR originated in an adult who received the AZD1222 COVID-19 vaccine. CDR3 protein: CASSSYTRGYTF. In DNA form, the CDR3 reads TGTGCCAGCAGCTCCTATACTAGGGGCTACACCTTC.